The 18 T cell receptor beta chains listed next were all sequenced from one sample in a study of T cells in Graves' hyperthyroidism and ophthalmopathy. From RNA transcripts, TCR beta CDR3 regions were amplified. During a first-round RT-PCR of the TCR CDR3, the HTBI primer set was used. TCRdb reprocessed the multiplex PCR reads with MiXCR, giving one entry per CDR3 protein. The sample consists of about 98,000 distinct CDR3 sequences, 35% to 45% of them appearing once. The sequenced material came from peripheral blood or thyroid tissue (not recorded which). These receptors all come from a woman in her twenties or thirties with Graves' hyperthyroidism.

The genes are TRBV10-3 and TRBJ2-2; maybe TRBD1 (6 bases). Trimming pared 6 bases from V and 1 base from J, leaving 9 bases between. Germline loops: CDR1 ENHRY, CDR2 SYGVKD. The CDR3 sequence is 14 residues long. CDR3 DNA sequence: TGTGCCATCAGGCCGACAGGGAACACCGGGGAGCTGTTTTTT. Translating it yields CAIRPTGNTGELFF.

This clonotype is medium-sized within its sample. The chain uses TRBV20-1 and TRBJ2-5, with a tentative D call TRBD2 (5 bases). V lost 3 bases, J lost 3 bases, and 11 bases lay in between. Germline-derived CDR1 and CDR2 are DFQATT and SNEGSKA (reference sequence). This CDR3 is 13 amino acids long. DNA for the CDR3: TGCAGTGCTAGGCCCGGGATGAAAGAGACCCAGTACTTC. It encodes CSARPGMKETQYF.

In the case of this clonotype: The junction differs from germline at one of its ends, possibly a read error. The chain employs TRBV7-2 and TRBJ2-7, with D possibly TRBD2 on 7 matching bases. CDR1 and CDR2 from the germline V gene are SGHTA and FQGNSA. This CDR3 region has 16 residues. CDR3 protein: CASSLGGGQGAYEQHF. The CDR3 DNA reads TGTGCCAGCAGCTTAGGGGGGGGGCAGGGAGCCTACGAGCAGCACTTC.

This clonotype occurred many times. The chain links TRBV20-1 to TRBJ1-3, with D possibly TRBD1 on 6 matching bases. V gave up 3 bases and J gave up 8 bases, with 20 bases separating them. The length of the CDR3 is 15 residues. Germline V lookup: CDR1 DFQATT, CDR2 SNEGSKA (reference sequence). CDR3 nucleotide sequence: TGCAGTGCTAGCGGGGGCCCTAAGGTTAGGGACACCATATATTTT. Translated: CSASGGPKVRDTIYF.

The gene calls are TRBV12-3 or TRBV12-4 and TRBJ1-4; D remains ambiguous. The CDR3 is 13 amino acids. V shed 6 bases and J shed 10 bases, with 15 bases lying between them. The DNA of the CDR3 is TGTGCCAGCAGCAGAGTTACCGAGCTAAAACTGTTTTTT. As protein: CASSRVTELKLFF.

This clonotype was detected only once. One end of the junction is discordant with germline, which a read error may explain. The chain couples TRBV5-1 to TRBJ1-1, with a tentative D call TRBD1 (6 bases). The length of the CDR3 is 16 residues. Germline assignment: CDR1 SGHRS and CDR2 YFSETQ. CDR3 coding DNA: TGCGCCAGCAGCTTGGGACCGGCAGGGGCGAACACTGAAGCTCTCTTT. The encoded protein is CASSLGPAGANTEALF.

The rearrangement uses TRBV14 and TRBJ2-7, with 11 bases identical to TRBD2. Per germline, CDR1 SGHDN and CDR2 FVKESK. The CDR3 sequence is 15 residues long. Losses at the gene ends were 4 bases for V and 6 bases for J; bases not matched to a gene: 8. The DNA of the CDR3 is TGTGCCAGCAGCCGACAGGGACTAGCGGTTGGCGAGCAGTACTTC. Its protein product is CASSRQGLAVGEQYF.

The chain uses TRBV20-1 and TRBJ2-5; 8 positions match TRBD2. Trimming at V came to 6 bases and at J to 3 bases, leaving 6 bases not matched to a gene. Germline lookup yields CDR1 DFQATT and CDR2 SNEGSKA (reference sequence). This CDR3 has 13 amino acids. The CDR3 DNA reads TGCAGTGCGCCGGGACTAGAGGAAGAGACCCAGTACTTC. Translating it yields CSAPGLEEETQYF.

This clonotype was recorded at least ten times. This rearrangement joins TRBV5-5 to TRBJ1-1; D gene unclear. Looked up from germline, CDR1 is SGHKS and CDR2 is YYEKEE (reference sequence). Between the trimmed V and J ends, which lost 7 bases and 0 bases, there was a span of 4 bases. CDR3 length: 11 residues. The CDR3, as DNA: TGTGCCAGCGGTCTGAACACTGAAGCTTTCTTT. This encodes CASGLNTEAFF.

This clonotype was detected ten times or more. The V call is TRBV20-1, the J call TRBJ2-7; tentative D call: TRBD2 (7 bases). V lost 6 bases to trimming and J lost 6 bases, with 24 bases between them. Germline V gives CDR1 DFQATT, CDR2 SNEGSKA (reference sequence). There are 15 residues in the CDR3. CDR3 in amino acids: CSAQGQGGGLGEQYF. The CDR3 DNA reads TGCAGTGCCCAAGGCCAGGGAGGGGGGCTCGGCGAGCAGTACTTC.

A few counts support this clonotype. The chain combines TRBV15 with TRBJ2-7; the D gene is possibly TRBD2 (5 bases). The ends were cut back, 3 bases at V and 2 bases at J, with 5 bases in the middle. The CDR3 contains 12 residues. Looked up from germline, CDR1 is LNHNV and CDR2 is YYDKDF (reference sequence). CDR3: CATSSGAYEQYF. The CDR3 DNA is TGTGCCACCAGCAGCGGGGCCTACGAGCAGTACTTC.

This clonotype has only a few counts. The CDR3 DNA sequence: TGTGCCAGCAAGATCACCCCCGGGGGTAGCAATCAGCCCCAGCATTTT. Translation: CASKITPGGSNQPQHF. This chain links TRBV2 with TRBJ1-5, with D possibly being TRBD1 (5 bases). The length of the CDR3 is 16 residues. Germline V gene sequence: CDR1 SNHLY, CDR2 FYNNEI. V shed 7 bases and J shed 0 bases, with 16 bases lying between them.

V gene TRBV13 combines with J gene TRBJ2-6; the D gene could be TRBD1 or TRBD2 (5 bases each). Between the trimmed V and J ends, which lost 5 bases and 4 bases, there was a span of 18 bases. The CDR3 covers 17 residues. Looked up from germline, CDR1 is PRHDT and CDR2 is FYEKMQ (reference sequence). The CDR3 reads CASSDRDLLLGANVLTF. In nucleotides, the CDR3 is TGTGCCAGCAGCGACCGGGACCTCCTATTAGGGGCCAACGTCCTGACTTTC. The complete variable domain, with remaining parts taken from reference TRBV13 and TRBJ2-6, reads AAGVIQSPRHLIKEKRETATLKCYPIPRHDTVYWYQQGPGQDPQFLISFYEKMQSDKGSIPDRFSAQQFSDYHSELNMSSLELGDSALYFCASSDRDLLLGANVLTFGAGSRLTVL.

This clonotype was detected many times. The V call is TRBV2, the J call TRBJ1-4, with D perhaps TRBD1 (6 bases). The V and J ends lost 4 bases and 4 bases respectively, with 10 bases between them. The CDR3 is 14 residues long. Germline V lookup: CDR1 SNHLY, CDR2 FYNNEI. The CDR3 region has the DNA TGTGCCAGCAGTGGGCGGACAGTTAATGAAAAACTGTTTTTT. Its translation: CASSGRTVNEKLFF.

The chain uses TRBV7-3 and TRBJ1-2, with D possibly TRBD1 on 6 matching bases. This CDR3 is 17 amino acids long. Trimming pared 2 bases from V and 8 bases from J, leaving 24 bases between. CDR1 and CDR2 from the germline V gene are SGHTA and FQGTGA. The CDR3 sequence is CASSLLGRGTRDGGYTF. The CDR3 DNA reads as TGTGCCAGCAGCTTACTTGGCCGAGGGACACGAGACGGCGGCTACACCTTC.

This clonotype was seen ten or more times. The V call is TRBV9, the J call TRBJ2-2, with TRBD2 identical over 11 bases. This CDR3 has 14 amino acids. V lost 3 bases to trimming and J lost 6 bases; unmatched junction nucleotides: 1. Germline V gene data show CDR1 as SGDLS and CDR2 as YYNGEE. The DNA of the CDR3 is TGTGCCAGCAGCGGACTAGCGGGACCCGGGGAGCTGTTTTTT. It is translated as CASSGLAGPGELFF.

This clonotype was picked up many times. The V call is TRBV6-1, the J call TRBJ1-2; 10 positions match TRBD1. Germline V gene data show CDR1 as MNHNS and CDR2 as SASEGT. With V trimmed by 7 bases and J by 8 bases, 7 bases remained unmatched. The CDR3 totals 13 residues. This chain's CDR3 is CASTGTGVSGYTF. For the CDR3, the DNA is TGTGCCAGCACCGGGACAGGGGTATCCGGCTACACCTTC.

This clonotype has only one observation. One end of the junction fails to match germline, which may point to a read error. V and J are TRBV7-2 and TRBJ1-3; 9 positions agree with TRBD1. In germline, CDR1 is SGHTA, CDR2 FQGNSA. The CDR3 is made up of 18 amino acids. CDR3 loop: CAGSLWGDRANSGNTIYF. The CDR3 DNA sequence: TGTGCCGGCAGCTTATGGGGGGACAGGGCGAACTCTGGAAACACCATATATTTT.